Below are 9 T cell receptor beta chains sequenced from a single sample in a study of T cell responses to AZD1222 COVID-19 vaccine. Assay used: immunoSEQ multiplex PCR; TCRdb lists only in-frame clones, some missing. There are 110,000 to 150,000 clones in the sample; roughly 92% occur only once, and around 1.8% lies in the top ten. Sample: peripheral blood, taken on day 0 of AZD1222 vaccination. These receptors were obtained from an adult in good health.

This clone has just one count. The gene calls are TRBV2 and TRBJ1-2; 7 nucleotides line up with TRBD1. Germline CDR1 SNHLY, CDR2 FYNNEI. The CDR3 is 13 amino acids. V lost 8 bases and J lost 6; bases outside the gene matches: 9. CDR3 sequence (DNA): TGTGCCAGCCTCGTGGGACAGTTCCATGGCTACACCTTC. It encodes CASLVGQFHGYTF.

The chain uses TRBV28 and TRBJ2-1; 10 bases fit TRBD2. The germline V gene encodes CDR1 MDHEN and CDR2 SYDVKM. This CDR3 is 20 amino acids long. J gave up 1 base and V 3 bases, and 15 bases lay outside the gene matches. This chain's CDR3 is CASSFFKLAGPRGSYNEQFF. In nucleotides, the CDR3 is TGTGCCAGCAGTTTTTTTAAACTAGCGGGACCCCGGGGATCCTACAATGAGCAGTTCTTC.

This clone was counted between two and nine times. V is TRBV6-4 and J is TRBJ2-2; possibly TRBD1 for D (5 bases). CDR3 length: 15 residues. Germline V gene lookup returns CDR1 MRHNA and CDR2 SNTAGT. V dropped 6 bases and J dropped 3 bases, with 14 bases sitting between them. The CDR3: CASSAQTVDTGELFF. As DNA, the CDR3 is TGTGCCAGCAGCGCTCAGACAGTTGACACCGGGGAGCTGTTTTTT.

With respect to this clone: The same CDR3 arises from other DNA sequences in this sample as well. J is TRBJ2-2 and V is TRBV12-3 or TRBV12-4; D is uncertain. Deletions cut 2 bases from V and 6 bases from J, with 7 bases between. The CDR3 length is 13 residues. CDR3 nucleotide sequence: TGTGCCAGCAGTTTAAGGGTTCCCGGGGAGCTGTTTTTT. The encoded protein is CASSLRVPGELFF.

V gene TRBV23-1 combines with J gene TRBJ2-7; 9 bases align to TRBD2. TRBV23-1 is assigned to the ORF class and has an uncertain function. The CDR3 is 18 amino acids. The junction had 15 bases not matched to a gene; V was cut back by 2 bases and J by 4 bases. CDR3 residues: CASSQPPHSGRYWYEQYF. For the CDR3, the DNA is TGCGCCAGCAGTCAACCGCCTCATAGCGGGAGATACTGGTACGAGCAGTACTTC.

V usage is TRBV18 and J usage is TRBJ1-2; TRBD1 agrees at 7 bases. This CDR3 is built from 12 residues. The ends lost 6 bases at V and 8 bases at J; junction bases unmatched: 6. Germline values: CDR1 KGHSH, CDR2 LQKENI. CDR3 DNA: TGTGCCAGCTCTCCTTCACAGGGGGGCTACACCTTC. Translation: CASSPSQGGYTF.

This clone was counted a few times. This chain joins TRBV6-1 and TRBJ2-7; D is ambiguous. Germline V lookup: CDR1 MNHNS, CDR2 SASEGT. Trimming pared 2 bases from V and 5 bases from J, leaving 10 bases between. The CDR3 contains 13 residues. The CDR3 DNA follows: TGTGCCAGCAGTGAAAATTCCCACAACGAGCAGTACTTC. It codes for CASSENSHNEQYF.

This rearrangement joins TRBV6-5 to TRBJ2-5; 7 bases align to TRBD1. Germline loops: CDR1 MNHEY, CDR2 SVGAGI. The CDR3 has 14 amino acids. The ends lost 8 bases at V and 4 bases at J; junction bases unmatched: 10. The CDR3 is CASGGRGLRETQYF. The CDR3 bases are TGTGCCAGCGGGGGAAGGGGGCTGAGAGAGACCCAGTACTTC.

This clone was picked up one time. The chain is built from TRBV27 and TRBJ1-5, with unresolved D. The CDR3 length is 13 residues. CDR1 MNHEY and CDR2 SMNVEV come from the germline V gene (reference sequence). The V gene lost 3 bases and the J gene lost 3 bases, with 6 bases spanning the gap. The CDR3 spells CASSLLDNQPQHF. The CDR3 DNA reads TGTGCCAGCAGTTTGTTGGACAATCAGCCCCAGCATTTT.